This TCR beta chain comes out of a study of vaccination and CD4 T cells after COVID-19. The treatment denotes: roughly 11-day PBMC culture with coronavirus spike peptide pools or control peptides (ViraFEST assay). A remark on this clonotype: Its specificity is not known.

Germline V gene sequence: CDR1 GTSNPN, CDR2 SVGIG (reference sequence). There are 15 residues in the CDR3. The trim removed 0 bases at V and 6 bases at J, leaving 6 bases unmatched. Study outcomes and limitations: Median numbers of SARS-CoV-2-reactive clonotypes increased from 21 to 38 (not a significant change).

With the Oncomine TCR Beta short-read assay, DNA from cultured CD4+ T cells was sequenced. CD4+ T cells were cultured, and genomic DNA was extracted from them. TCRdb re-derived calls from the PCR reads in MiXCR, one entry per CDR3 protein. The sample lists about 13,000 distinct CDR3 sequences, around 56% seen once, with approximately 17% in the top ten. The V and J genes are TRBV30 and TRBJ2-3; TRBD1 matches at 10 bases. The receptor was isolated from a human donor with COVID-19. Material: cultured CD4+ T cells from blood, obtained after SARS-CoV-2 vaccination. The CDR3 is CAWSVKTGGADTQYF. The CDR3 nucleotides are TGTGCCTGGAGTGTTAAGACAGGGGGCGCGGATACGCAGTATTTT.